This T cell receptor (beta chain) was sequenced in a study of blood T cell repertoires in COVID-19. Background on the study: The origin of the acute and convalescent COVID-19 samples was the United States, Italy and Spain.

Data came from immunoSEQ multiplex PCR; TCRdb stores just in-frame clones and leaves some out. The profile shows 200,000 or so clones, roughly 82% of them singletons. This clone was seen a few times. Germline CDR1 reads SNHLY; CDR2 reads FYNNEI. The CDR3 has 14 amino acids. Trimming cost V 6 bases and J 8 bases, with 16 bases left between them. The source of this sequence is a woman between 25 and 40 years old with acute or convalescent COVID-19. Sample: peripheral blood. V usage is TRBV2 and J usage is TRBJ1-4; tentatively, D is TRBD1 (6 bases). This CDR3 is CASSPRTVGEKLFF. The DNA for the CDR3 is TGTGCCAGCAGCCCTCGGACAGTTGGCGAAAAACTGTTTTTT.